This is a list of T cell receptor beta chains from one sample in a study of cytomegalovirus exposure and HLA in healthy donors. TCRdb's table, derived via immunoSEQ multiplex PCR, lists solely in-frame clones and lacks some. Recorded for this sample: around 100,000 clones. The sample was PBMCs. The receptors here all came from a man aged 50 to 60 in good health and CMV-seronegative. Each CDR3 is given with its conserved first and last residue. A D gene is named only where the DNA matches it firmly.

TRBJ2-3 NA TRBV9 CASSASAGEEDTQYF TGTGCCAGCAGCGCCTCCGCCGGGGAGGAAGATACGCAGTATTTT
TRBJ1-4 NA TRBV18 CASSSQKNEKLFF TGTGCCAGCTCAAGCCAAAAAAATGAAAAACTGTTTTTT
TRBJ1-1 NA TRBV4-3 CASSQDPGGRDTEAFF TGCGCCAGCAGCCAAGATCCGGGAGGGAGGGACACTGAAGCTTTCTTT
TRBJ2-1 NA TRBV9 CASSVAGGTYNEQFF TGTGCCAGCAGCGTAGCTGGGGGGACCTACAATGAGCAGTTCTTC
TRBJ2-7 TRBD1 TRBV4-2 CASSQGGTGGYEQYF TGTGCCAGCAGCCAAGGGGGGACAGGGGGTTACGAGCAGTACTTC
TRBJ2-1 TRBD1 TRBV4-1 CASSQNQADRGNNEQFF TGCGCCAGCAGCCAAAACCAAGCAGACAGGGGGAACAATGAGCAGTTCTTC
TRBJ1-4 TRBD1 TRBV4-3 CASSLIPGQGNEKLFF TGCGCCAGCAGCCTGATTCCGGGACAGGGGAATGAAAAACTGTTTTTT
TRBJ2-2 TRBD2 TRBV5-4 CASSLAGGQTGELFF TGTGCCAGCAGCTTAGCGGGGGGCCAAACAGGGGAGCTGTTTTTT
TRBJ1-5 NA TRBV19 CASSINHRDQPQHF TGTGCCAGTAGTATCAACCACAGGGATCAGCCCCAGCATTTT
TRBJ2-7 TRBD2 TRBV10-3 CAISDRRLADSYEQYF TGTGCCATCAGTGACCGTCGTCTAGCGGATTCCTACGAGCAGTACTTC
TRBJ1-1 NA TRBV2 CATNPGLNTEAFF TGTGCCACCAATCCAGGGTTGAACACTGAAGCTTTCTTT
TRBJ1-1 NA TRBV18 CASSPSVNTEAFF TGTGCCAGCTCACCATCTGTGAACACTGAAGCTTTCTTT
TRBJ1-4 TRBD1 TRBV4-1 CASSQDGGDRGRGVWEKLFF TGCGCCAGCAGCCAAGACGGTGGGGACAGGGGGCGCGGGGTTTGGGAAAAACTGTTTTTT
TRBJ2-5 TRBD1 TRBV6-1 CASSAWTGRETQYF TGTGCCAGCAGTGCCTGGACAGGGCGGGAGACCCAGTACTTC
TRBJ2-1 NA TRBV20-1 CSARAGFEQFF TGCAGTGCTAGAGCGGGTTTTGAGCAGTTCTTC
TRBJ2-7 TRBD2 TRBV28 CASLSPGTSGSYEQYF TGTGCCAGCCTTTCCCCCGGGACTAGCGGCTCCTACGAGCAGTACTTC
TRBJ1-1 NA TRBV4-1 CASSSAAGYETEAFF TGCGCCAGCAGCTCCGCCGCAGGGTATGAGACTGAAGCTTTCTTT
TRBJ1-5 NA TRBV7-2 CASSSDILQPQHF TGTGCCAGCAGCTCCGACATCCTACAGCCCCAGCATTTT
TRBJ1-5 NA TRBV5-8 CASSLSTGYLGQPQHF TGTGCCAGCAGCTTGAGCACAGGGTATTTAGGTCAGCCCCAGCATTTT
TRBJ1-1 NA TRBV6-1 CASSRGGDTEAFF TGTGCCAGCAGTCGCGGGGGAGACACTGAAGCTTTCTTT
TRBJ1-2 TRBD1 TRBV7-2 CASSLGFGTDTTNYGYTF TGTGCCAGCAGCTTAGGGTTCGGGACAGACACTACTAACTATGGCTACACCTTC
TRBJ2-7 NA TRBV5-5 CASSLEPGPAYEQYF TGTGCCAGCAGCTTGGAGCCAGGCCCTGCCTACGAGCAGTACTTC
TRBJ1-2 NA TRBV7-9 CASSLGPNYGYTF TGTGCCAGCAGCTTAGGGCCTAACTATGGCTACACCTTC
TRBJ2-7 TRBD1 TRBV4-1 CASRKGGGEQYF TGCGCCAGCAGAAAAGGGGGCGGCGAGCAGTACTTC
TRBJ1-5 NA TRBV29-1 CSVGGSQGPQHF TGCAGCGTCGGCGGGTCGCAAGGGCCCCAGCATTTT
TRBJ2-6 NA TRBV5-6 CASSLGAGGANVLTF TGTGCCAGCAGTCTGGGTGCGGGAGGGGCCAACGTCCTGACTTTC
TRBJ2-7 NA TRBV18 CASSHLDTTSYEQYF TGTGCCAGCTCACACCTTGACACAACTTCCTACGAGCAGTACTTC
TRBJ2-1 TRBD1 TRBV25-1 CASSEYRTGENEQFF TGTGCCAGCAGTGAATATAGAACAGGGGAGAATGAGCAGTTCTTC
TRBJ2-7 TRBD2 TRBV4-3 CASSQGTSGLYEQYF TGCGCCAGCAGCCAAGGGACTAGCGGGCTCTACGAGCAGTACTTC
TRBJ2-3 TRBD2 TRBV5-4 CASSVGTSGSTDTQYF TGTGCCAGCAGCGTCGGGACTAGCGGAAGCACAGATACGCAGTATTTT
TRBJ1-1 NA TRBV5-1 CASGLLTSGTEAFF TGCGCCAGCGGACTACTAACGAGTGGCACTGAAGCTTTCTTT
TRBJ1-3 NA TRBV18 CASSPEQGISGNTIYF TGTGCCAGCTCACCTGAGCAGGGTATCTCTGGAAACACCATATATTTT
TRBJ2-1 NA TRBV6-1 CATGGGGFYNEQFF TGTGCCACGGGGGGAGGGGGGTTTTACAATGAGCAGTTCTTC
TRBJ1-2 NA TRBV5-1 CASSLPGSGGYTF TGCGCCAGCAGCTTGCCGGGGAGTGGAGGCTACACCTTC
TRBJ2-5 NA TRBV5-1 CASSFTGSVGPETQYF TGCGCCAGCAGCTTCACGGGGAGTGTAGGGCCCGAGACCCAGTACTTC